One sample yielded the 25 T cell receptor beta chains listed below, sequenced in a study of T cell responses to AZD1222 COVID-19 vaccine. Produced via immunoSEQ multiplex PCR; TCRdb's table is partial and in-frame only. Among about 200,000 clones, roughly 91% were seen once, and the ten largest hold around 1%. Material: peripheral blood, obtained on day 0 of MenACWY control vaccination. These receptors all stem from an adult in good health.

The V call is TRBV12-3 or TRBV12-4, the J call TRBJ1-4; D gene uncertain. Trimming removed 5 bases from V and 8 bases from J, with 9 bases in between. There are 12 residues in the CDR3. In nucleotides, the CDR3 is TGTGCCAGCAGTATATATACCGAAAAACTGTTTTTT. This codes for CASSIYTEKLFF.

The chain recombines TRBV6-5 with TRBJ1-2; tentative D call: TRBD1 (6 bases). The length of the CDR3 is 13 residues. The V end lost 9 bases, the J end lost 5 bases, and 16 bases lay between the germline ends. Germline CDR1 and CDR2: MNHEY and SVGAGI. This CDR3 reads CASEDSHLYGYTF. CDR3 DNA sequence: TGTGCCAGTGAGGACAGTCATCTTTATGGCTACACCTTC.

This chain links TRBV7-2 with TRBJ2-7; possible D gene TRBD1, 6 bases. The V gene's germline CDR1 is SGHTA and CDR2 FQGNSA. CDR3 length: 15 amino acids. Trimming shortened V by 5 bases and J by 3 bases, and 17 bases separated the two germline ends. Written as DNA, the CDR3 is TGTGCCAGCAGCGCGGACAGAGCTATAGTCTACGAGCAGTACTTC. It encodes CASSADRAIVYEQYF.

This chain connects TRBV6-5 to TRBJ1-6; possible D gene TRBD1, 6 bases. CDR1 and CDR2 from the germline V gene are MNHEY and SVGAGI. Trimming cost V 2 bases and J 4 bases, with 12 bases left between them. The CDR3 covers 16 residues. The CDR3, as DNA: TGTGCCAGCAGTTACACCCAGGGGCCGTATAATTCACCCCTCCACTTT. This encodes CASSYTQGPYNSPLHF.

The genes are TRBV5-1 and TRBJ2-5; 11 bases line up with TRBD1. J was trimmed by 5 bases and V by 2 bases; bases with no gene match: 14. Germline-derived CDR1 and CDR2 are SGHRS and YFSETQ. This CDR3 region has 18 residues. For the CDR3, the DNA is TGCGCCAGCAGCTTTAGGAAAGGACAGGGGGCGTCCCAGGAGACCCAGTACTTC. Translating gives CASSFRKGQGASQETQYF. The full variable domain, in which reference TRBV5-1 and TRBJ2-5 provide the parts outside the CDR3, is KAGVTQTPRYLIKTRGQQVTLSCSPISGHRSVSWYQQTPGQGLQFLFEYFSETQRNKGNFPGRFSGRQFSNSRSEMNVSTLELGDSALYLCASSFRKGQGASQETQYFGPGTRLLVL.

The chain uses TRBV29-1 and TRBJ2-2; 8 nucleotides match TRBD2. This CDR3 region has 13 residues. Germline V lookup: CDR1 SQVTM, CDR2 ANQGSEA. V dropped 6 bases and J dropped 5; count of bases not matched to a gene: 5. The CDR3 is CSVRTSLTGELFF. DNA of the CDR3: TGCAGCGTGCGGACTAGCCTGACCGGGGAGCTGTTTTTT.

The rearrangement links TRBV24-1 to TRBJ2-3; 9 nucleotides agree with TRBD2. V was pared by 5 bases and J by 1 base, with 3 bases of the junction left unmatched. The CDR3 runs to 15 residues. Germline V gene lookup returns CDR1 KGHDR and CDR2 SFDVKD. In DNA, the CDR3 is TGTGCCACCAGTGCGGCTAGCGGGGGCACAGATACGCAGTATTTT. Protein product: CATSAASGGTDTQYF.

This clone was counted once. CDR3 nucleotide sequence: TGTGCCAGTAGTCTTCTACAGGGCGGAAAACTGTTTTTT. Translated, it gives CASSLLQGGKLFF. The V gene is TRBV19, the J gene TRBJ1-4; D is perhaps TRBD1 (6 bases). CDR3 length: 13 residues. Per the germline V gene, CDR1 is LNHDA and CDR2 is SQIVND (reference sequence). V lost 5 bases and J lost 10, with 14 bases in between.

The chain recombines TRBV28 with TRBJ2-7; TRBD1 matches 7 bases. The germline V gene has CDR1 MDHEN and CDR2 SYDVKM. There are 14 residues in the CDR3. V lost 6 bases, J lost 2 bases, and 7 bases stayed unmatched. The CDR3 here is CASSMTGLTYEQYF. CDR3 nucleotides: TGTGCCAGCAGCATGACAGGGCTAACCTACGAGCAGTACTTC.

The chain is built from TRBV2 and TRBJ2-2; D possibly matches TRBD1 or TRBD2 (5 bases each). This CDR3 spans 16 amino acids. The germline gives CDR1 SNHLY, CDR2 FYNNEI. V lost 5 bases, J lost 0 bases, and 13 bases lay in between. CDR3 loop: CASSTRDAANTGELFF. CDR3 in DNA: TGTGCCAGCAGTACCCGGGACGCAGCGAACACCGGGGAGCTGTTTTTT. Combining the CDR3 with reference TRBV2 and TRBJ2-2 gives the whole variable domain EPEVTQTPSHQVTQMGQEVILRCVPISNHLYFYWYRQILGQKVEFLVSFYNNEISEKSEIFDDQFSVERPDGSNFTLKIRSTKLEDSAMYFCASSTRDAANTGELFFGEGSRLTVL.

The chain carries TRBV19 and TRBJ2-3, with 11 nucleotides matching TRBD2. Per the germline V gene, CDR1 is LNHDA and CDR2 is SQIVND (reference sequence). The junction had 12 bases not matched to a gene; V was cut back by 0 bases and J by 10 bases. The CDR3 length is 17 residues. The CDR3 sequence: CASSIDHGTSGAPSQYF. CDR3 in DNA: TGTGCCAGTAGTATAGATCATGGGACTAGCGGCGCTCCATCGCAGTATTTT.

The chain joins TRBV6-5 to TRBJ1-2; possible D gene TRBD1, 5 bases. Deletions cut 6 bases from V and 7 bases from J, with 12 bases between. The CDR3 is made up of 12 amino acids. Germline V gene sequence: CDR1 MNHEY, CDR2 SVGAGI. The CDR3 bases are TGTGCCAGCAGCCACCGGGGCTTTGGCTACACCTTC. It specifies CASSHRGFGYTF.

The J gene is TRBJ1-1, the V gene TRBV12-2; the table assigns TRBD1, which was not confirmed against the DNA. TRBV12-2 represents a pseudogene. The CDR3 covers 19 residues. The CDR3 loop reads CASRLATLGVAGLSSEAFF. The DNA of the CDR3 is TGTGCAAGTCGCTTAGCGACGTTAGGAGTTGCAGGGCTAAGTTCTGAAGCTTTCTTT.

The V gene is TRBV6-2 or TRBV6-3, the J gene TRBJ2-1, with TRBD2 identical over 9 bases. The CDR3 contains 16 residues. CDR1 and CDR2 (germline): MNHEY, SVGEGT. The J segment lost 5 bases and the V segment lost 3 bases, leaving 8 bases of the junction unmatched. Here the CDR3 reads CASSYSAGGLNNEQFF. CDR3 in DNA: TGTGCCAGCAGTTATTCTGCGGGGGGGCTCAACAATGAGCAGTTCTTC.

CDR3 loop: CAIGIAGSTDTQYF. CDR3 bases: TGTGCCATCGGAATAGCGGGTAGCACAGATACGCAGTATTTT. V usage is TRBV10-3 and J usage is TRBJ2-3, with 7 bases identical to TRBD2. This CDR3 is 14 amino acids long. Unmatched junction bases numbered 5, after V lost 8 bases and J lost 0 bases. Germline CDR1 and CDR2: ENHRY and SYGVKD.

In DNA, the CDR3 is TGTGCCAGCAGTTCCGAGACCCAGTACTTC. It translates to CASSSETQYF. V is TRBV28 and J is TRBJ2-5; D unclear. The V gene lost 4 bases and the J gene lost 5 bases, with 2 bases spanning the gap. CDR1 and CDR2 from the germline V gene are MDHEN and SYDVKM. This CDR3 region has 10 residues.

V usage is TRBV3-1 (or the pseudogene TRBV3-2) and J usage is TRBJ2-2; D possibly corresponds to TRBD2 (6 bases). The CDR3 contains 16 residues. In germline, CDR1 is LGHDT, CDR2 YNNKEL (reference sequence). Between the trimmed V and J ends, which lost 0 bases and 0 bases, there was a span of 8 bases. Here the CDR3 DNA reads TGTGCCAGCAGCCAAGACAGGGAGGCGAACACCGGGGAGCTGTTTTTT. Encoded protein: CASSQDREANTGELFF.

The CDR3 spells CASSSGGGGAYNEQFF. The CDR3 region has the DNA TGTGCCAGCAGCTCAGGGGGCGGGGGGGCCTACAATGAGCAGTTCTTC. This sequence joins TRBV5-4 and TRBJ2-1; D is possibly TRBD2 (9 bases). Germline CDR1 SGHNT, CDR2 YYREEE (reference sequence). The CDR3 length is 16 residues. The V end lost 3 bases, the J end lost 2 bases, and 15 bases lay between the germline ends.

CDR3 DNA: TGTGCCAGCAGTTCGGGCTATGGCTACACCTTC. Translation gives CASSSGYGYTF. This chain uses TRBV2 with TRBJ1-2; D uncertain. CDR3 length: 11 residues. CDR1 and CDR2 (germline): SNHLY, FYNNEI. V dropped 5 bases and J dropped 4 bases, with 5 bases sitting between them.

V usage is TRBV5-1 and J usage is TRBJ1-1; no clear D. Looked up from germline, CDR1 is SGHRS and CDR2 is YFSETQ. The CDR3 has 13 residues. V was pared by 1 base and J by 3 bases, with 7 bases between. Here the CDR3 reads CASSLWGDTEAFF. The CDR3 nucleotides read TGCGCCAGCAGCTTGTGGGGTGACACTGAAGCTTTCTTT.

This chain links TRBV5-4 with TRBJ1-1, with 7 bases aligning to TRBD1. The CDR3 consists of 12 residues. Germline V CDR1 and CDR2: SGHNT, YYREEE (reference sequence). V shed 4 bases, J shed 6 bases, and the junction held 3 bases outside the gene matches. The CDR3 is CASSGGQSEAFF. In DNA, the CDR3 is TGTGCCAGCAGCGGGGGACAGTCTGAAGCTTTCTTT.

This chain connects TRBV25-1 to TRBJ1-3; D is uncertain. V dropped 7 bases and J dropped 2 bases, with 9 bases sitting between them. There are 13 residues in the CDR3. CDR1 MGHDK and CDR2 SYGVNS come from the germline V gene. Here the CDR3 reads CASMGRAGNTIYF. The CDR3 nucleotides are TGTGCCAGCATGGGGAGAGCTGGAAACACCATATATTTT. Full variable domain (outside the CDR3, taken from reference TRBV25-1 and TRBJ1-3): EADIYQTPRYLVIGTGKKITLECSQTMGHDKMYWYQQDPGMELHLIHYSYGVNSTEKGDLSSESTVSRIRTEHFPLTLESARPSHTSQYLCASMGRAGNTIYFGEGSWLTVV.

This clone appeared a single time. This sequence joins TRBV6-1 and TRBJ1-1, with 8 positions matching TRBD1. The CDR3 length is 17 residues. CDR1 and CDR2 (germline): MNHNS, SASEGT. The J segment lost 1 base and the V segment lost 0 bases, leaving 7 bases of the junction unmatched. The CDR3 DNA is TGTGCCAGCAGTGAAGCTTGGACAGGGTGGGAGAACACTGAAGCTTTCTTT. This gives the protein CASSEAWTGWENTEAFF.

The V call is TRBV2, the J call TRBJ1-6; D perhaps matches TRBD1 (5 bases). The germline V and J ends were trimmed by 6 bases and 8 bases, with 14 bases remaining between them. The germline CDR1 and CDR2 sequences are SNHLY and FYNNEI. The CDR3 runs to 14 residues. For the CDR3, the DNA is TGTGCCAGCAGACGGGACGCCTCGGATTCACCCCTCCACTTT. Its protein product is CASRRDASDSPLHF.

V gene TRBV3-1 (or the pseudogene TRBV3-2) combines with J gene TRBJ1-2; TRBD1 might be the D (6 bases). Per the germline V gene, CDR1 is LGHDT and CDR2 is YNNKEL (reference sequence). The V gene lost 1 base and the J gene lost 4 bases, with 10 bases spanning the gap. The CDR3 is 14 amino acids. This CDR3 reads CASSQGGQPYGYTF. In nucleotides, the CDR3 is TGTGCCAGCAGCCAAGGCGGACAGCCCTATGGCTACACCTTC.